This TCR beta chain was sequenced in a study of shared clonotypes between healthy human individuals. Study results and limitations: Tissue TCR repertoires likely differ from these blood-only repertoires.

Looked up from germline, CDR1 is MNHEY and CDR2 is SMNVEV (reference sequence). Trimming cost V 1 base and J 3 bases, with 3 bases left between them. This CDR3 is 13 amino acids long. In its sample, this clone was seen a few times. What it recognizes is unknown. Other nucleotide sequences from this sample produce the same CDR3. The protocol was immunoSEQ multiplex PCR, while the TCRdb copy is restricted to in-frame clones and leaves out a portion. The sample shows millions of clones, around 90% of them seen only once. The specimen was naive CD4+ T cells sorted from blood. Specified subset: CD45RA+ positively selected. V usage is TRBV27 and J usage is TRBJ2-2, with D unclear. The receptor was derived from a man aged 18 to 30 in good health. CDR3: CASSLWDTGELFF. The CDR3 DNA sequence: TGTGCCAGCAGTTTATGGGACACCGGGGAGCTGTTTTTT.